Listed here are 6 T cell receptor beta chains from one sample, sequenced in a study of CD8 T cells in Susac syndrome. Reverse transcription of roughly 0.45 to 1 ug RNA was performed with random hexamers. One entry per CDR3 protein results from TCRdb running MiXCR on the immunoSEQ multiplex PCR reads. The sample carries 95,000 to 150,000 distinct CDR3 sequences, 85% to 95% recorded once. Material for sequencing was CD8+ T cells from PBMCs. The origin of the receptors is a human donor with Susac syndrome.

The chain's CDR3 is CASSPDRGYGYTF. Written as DNA, the CDR3 is TGTGCCAGCAGCCCCGACAGGGGGTATGGCTACACCTTC. This chain links TRBV9 with TRBJ1-2; the match to TRBD1 covers 9 bases. Germline values: CDR1 SGDLS, CDR2 YYNGEE. V shed 4 bases, J shed 5 bases, and the junction held 3 bases outside the gene matches. The length of the CDR3 is 13 residues.

V and J are TRBV20-1 and TRBJ1-6; tentative D call: TRBD1 (5 bases). Germline CDR1 is DFQATT and CDR2 is SNEGSKA (reference sequence). The CDR3 sequence is 15 residues long. The V and J ends lost 0 bases and 5 bases respectively, with 11 bases between them. The CDR3 region has the DNA TGCAGTGCTAGAGATTGGCAGGGAAATAATTCACCCCTCCACTTT. It yields the protein CSARDWQGNNSPLHF.

The gene calls are TRBV7-9 and TRBJ1-1, with 8 bases matching TRBD1. The CDR3 is 16 residues long. CDR1 and CDR2 (germline): SEHNR, FQNEAQ (reference sequence). The trim removed 5 bases at V and 1 base at J, leaving 9 bases unmatched. CDR3 DNA: TGTGCCAGCAGCCACCTCGGGACAGGCGAGAACACTGAAGCTTTCTTT. Encoded protein: CASSHLGTGENTEAFF.

The chain joins TRBV9 to TRBJ2-5; 12 bases align to TRBD2. Germline values: CDR1 SGDLS, CDR2 YYNGEE. There are 15 residues in the CDR3. J gave up 4 bases and V 4 bases, and 5 bases lay outside the gene matches. The CDR3 here is CASSLGLAGIETQYF. CDR3 DNA: TGTGCCAGCAGCCTTGGACTAGCGGGGATAGAGACCCAGTACTTC.

On this clonotype itself: A junction boundary mismatches the germline segment, possibly from a read error. The V gene is TRBV18, the J gene TRBJ2-7, with 12 nucleotides matching TRBD1. The germline V gene encodes CDR1 KGHSH and CDR2 LQKENI. This CDR3 spans 16 amino acids. CDR3 nucleotide sequence: TGTGCCAGCTCCCCACCAGAGGGACAGGGGGCGTACGAGCAGTACTTC. The encoded protein is CASSPPEGQGAYEQYF.

The rearrangement joins TRBV30 to TRBJ1-2; no clear D gene. The CDR3 has 11 amino acids. Trimming removed 0 bases at V and 7 bases at J, with 6 bases between. Germline V gives CDR1 GTSNPN, CDR2 SVGIG (reference sequence). CDR3 nucleotides: TGTGCCTGGAGTGTTGGGGTTGGCTACACCTTC. Translating gives CAWSVGVGYTF.